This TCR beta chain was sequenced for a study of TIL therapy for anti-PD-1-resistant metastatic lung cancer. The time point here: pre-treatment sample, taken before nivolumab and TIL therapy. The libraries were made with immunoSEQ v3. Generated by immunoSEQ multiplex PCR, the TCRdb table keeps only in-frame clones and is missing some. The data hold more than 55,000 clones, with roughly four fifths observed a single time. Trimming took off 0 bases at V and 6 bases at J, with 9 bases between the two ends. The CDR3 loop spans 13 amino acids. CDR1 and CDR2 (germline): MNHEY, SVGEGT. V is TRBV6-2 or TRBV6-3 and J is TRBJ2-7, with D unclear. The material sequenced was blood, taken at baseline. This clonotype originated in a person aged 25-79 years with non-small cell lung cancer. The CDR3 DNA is TGTGCCAGCAGTTACTCGAGGTGGGCCGAGCAGTACTTC. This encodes CASSYSRWAEQYF.